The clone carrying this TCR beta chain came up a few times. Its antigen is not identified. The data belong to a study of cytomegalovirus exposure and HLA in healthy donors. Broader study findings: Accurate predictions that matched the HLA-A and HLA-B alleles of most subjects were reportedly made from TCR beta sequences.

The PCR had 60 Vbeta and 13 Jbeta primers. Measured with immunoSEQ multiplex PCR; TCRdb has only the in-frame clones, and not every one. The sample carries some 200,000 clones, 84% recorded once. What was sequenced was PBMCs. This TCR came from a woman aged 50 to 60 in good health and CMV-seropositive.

CDR3 nucleotides: TGTGCCAGCAGCCAAGGATACAGTGCTAATGAAAAACTGTTTTTT. This translates into CASSQGYSANEKLFF. This chain uses TRBV4-2 with TRBJ1-4; D gene ambiguous. The CDR3 totals 15 residues. V was clipped by 1 base and J by 3 bases, with 9 bases between them. Germline V gives CDR1 LGHNA, CDR2 YNFKEQ.